This T cell receptor (beta chain) was obtained from a study of post-analysis software for immune sequencing data (dated by TCRdb to 2015 to 2017). Notes on the research overall: The recorded disease courses included relapsing-remitting, secondary progressive and progressive-relapsing multiple sclerosis, and some patients had no subtype annotation. The patient repertoires were compared against around eleven previously published healthy control repertoires obtained from donors aged about 6 to 25 years. A subset of samples was prepared in parallel using single-end sample barcoding, then pooled and co-amplified after Illumina adapter ligation.

Comments on this clonotype: The antigen it recognizes is unknown. No clone much larger than this one lies a single base away; base qualities are absent.

To prepare the library, PCR was applied. Sequenced on an Illumina HiSeq 2500. Unique molecular identifiers were incorporated into TCR beta cDNA libraries to reduce PCR and sequencing biases. Per 1 to 10 million input T cells, roughly 500,000 cDNA molecules were obtained, such that each molecule approximated one T cell. Patient libraries were prepared and sequenced with the same protocol used for the earlier healthy control dataset. Samples belonging to the same batch were prepared together, multiplexed and sequenced on a shared HiSeq lane. As for the authors' bioinformatics: MIGEC handled the raw barcoded reads, throwing out single-read molecular identifier groups before consensus assembly and CDR3 extraction. VDJtools was used for post-analysis of the clonotype tables, and diversity was normalized by down-sampling every dataset to the size of the smallest sample. In repertoire overlap clustering, CDR3 amino acid sequences, but not nucleotide sequences, were matched to correct batch-related cross-sample contamination. TCRdb handled the public reads itself, with Q25 trimming in fastp and clone calling in MiXCR, and kept productive beta chains. Duplicate CDR3 protein sequences are folded into a single record with the most common DNA and genes. TCRdb, rather than the study authors, made the V and J calls. The sample includes some 690,000 distinct CDR3 sequences, with approximately 59% observed a single time. Of the sample, about 11% falls within the top ten clones.

To demonstrate the VDJtools post-analysis software, the study profiled TCR beta repertoires from the peripheral blood of about a dozen young patients with multiple sclerosis. Multiple sclerosis patients were children and adolescents aged 6 to 15 years. Paper-wide results and their limitations: Roughly 5 TRBV segments, including TRBV5-6, TRBV5-1 and TRBV20-1, were significantly more frequent in patients than controls. The multiple sclerosis patient group was slightly younger than the control group. Strong co-clustering of samples prepared in the same batch was shown by direct clustering with F measure, prompting a batch-effect correction. Significantly lower normalized Chao1 diversity was found in multiple sclerosis patients than in controls, suggesting substantial peripheral T-cell clonal expansion.

V was cut back by 4 bases and J by 9 bases, leaving a gap of 16 bases between them. The CDR3 starts with the cysteine, ends with the phenylalanine, and has 15 residues. Of all the DNA, just the CDR3 is kept, 45 bases in frame from base 1. The material sequenced was blood. This receptor chain uses TRBV12-3 or TRBV12-4 and TRBJ1-6; matching of 6 bases hints at TRBD1 as the D gene. This sequence originates from a girl aged 2 to 10 with multiple sclerosis. The sequenced DNA is TGTGCCAGCAGTTGGGGCCAGGGGATCAGTTCACCCCTCCACTTT. Translation gives CASSWGQGISSPLHF.